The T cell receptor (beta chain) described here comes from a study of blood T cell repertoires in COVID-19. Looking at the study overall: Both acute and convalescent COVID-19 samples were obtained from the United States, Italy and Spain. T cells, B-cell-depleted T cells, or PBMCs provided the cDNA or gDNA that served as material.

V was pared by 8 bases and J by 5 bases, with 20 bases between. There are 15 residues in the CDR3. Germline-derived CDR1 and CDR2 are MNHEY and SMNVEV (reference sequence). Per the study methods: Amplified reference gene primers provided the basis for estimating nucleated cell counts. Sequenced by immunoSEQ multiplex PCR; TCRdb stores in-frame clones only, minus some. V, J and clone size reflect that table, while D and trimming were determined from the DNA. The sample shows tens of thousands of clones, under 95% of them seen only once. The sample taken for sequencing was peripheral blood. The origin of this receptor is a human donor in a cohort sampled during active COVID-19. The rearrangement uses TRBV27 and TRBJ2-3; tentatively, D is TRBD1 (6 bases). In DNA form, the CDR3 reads TGTGCCAGCCGAAACCCACAGGGCGGTGGAGATACGCAGTATTTT. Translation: CASRNPQGGGDTQYF.